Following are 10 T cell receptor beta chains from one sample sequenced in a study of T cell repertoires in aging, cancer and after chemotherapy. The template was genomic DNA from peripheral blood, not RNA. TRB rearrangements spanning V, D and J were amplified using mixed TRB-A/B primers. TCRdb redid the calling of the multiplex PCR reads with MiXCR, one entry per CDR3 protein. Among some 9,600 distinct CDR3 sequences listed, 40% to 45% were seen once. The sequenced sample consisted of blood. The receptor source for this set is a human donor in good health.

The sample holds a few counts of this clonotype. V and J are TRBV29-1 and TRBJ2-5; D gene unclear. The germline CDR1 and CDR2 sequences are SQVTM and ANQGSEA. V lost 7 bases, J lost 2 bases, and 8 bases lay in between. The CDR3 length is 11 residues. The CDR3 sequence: CSGLNQETQYF. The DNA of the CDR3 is TGCAGCGGTCTTAATCAAGAGACCCAGTACTTC.

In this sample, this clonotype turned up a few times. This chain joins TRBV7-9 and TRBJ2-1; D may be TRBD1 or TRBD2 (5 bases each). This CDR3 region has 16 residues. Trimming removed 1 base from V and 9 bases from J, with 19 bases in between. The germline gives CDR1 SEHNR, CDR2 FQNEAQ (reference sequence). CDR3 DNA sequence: TGTGCCAGCAGCTTAGGGGCCGGGACCTCGGGCGGTGAGCAGTTCTTC. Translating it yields CASSLGAGTSGGEQFF.

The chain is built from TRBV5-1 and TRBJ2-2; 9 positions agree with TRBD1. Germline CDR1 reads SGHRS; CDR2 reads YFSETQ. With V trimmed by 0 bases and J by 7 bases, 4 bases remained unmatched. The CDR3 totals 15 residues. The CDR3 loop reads CASSLEGTGIGELFF. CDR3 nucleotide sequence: TGCGCCAGCAGCTTGGAGGGGACAGGGATCGGGGAGCTGTTTTTT.

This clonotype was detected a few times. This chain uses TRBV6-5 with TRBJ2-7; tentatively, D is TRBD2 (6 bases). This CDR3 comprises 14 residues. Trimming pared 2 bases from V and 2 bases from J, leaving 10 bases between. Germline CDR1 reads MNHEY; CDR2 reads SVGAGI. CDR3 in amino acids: CASSYEKRAYEQYF. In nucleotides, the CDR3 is TGTGCCAGCAGTTACGAGAAGCGGGCCTACGAGCAGTACTTC.

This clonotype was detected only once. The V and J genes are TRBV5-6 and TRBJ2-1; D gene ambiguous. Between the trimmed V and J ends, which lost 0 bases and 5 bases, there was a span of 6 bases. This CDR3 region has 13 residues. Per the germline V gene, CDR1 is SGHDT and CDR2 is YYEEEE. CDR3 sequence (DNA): TGTGCCAGCAGCTTGGTATTAAACAATGAGCAGTTCTTC. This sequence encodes CASSLVLNNEQFF.

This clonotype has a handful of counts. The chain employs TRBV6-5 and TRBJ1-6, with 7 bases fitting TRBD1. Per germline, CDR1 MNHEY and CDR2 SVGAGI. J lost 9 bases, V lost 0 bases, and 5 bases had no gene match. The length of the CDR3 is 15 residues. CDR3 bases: TGTGCCAGCAGTTACTCGGGACAGAGGGCTTCACCCCTCCACTTT. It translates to CASSYSGQRASPLHF.

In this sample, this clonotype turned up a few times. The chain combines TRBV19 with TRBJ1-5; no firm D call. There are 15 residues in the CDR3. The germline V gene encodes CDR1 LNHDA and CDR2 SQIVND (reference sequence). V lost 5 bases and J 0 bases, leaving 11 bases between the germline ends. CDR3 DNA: TGTGCCAGTAGTGGTCCAAAGAATAGCAATCAGCCCCAGCATTTT. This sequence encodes CASSGPKNSNQPQHF. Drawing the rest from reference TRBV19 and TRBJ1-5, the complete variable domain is DGGITQSPKYLFRKEGQNVTLSCEQNLNHDAMYWYRQDPGQGLRLIYYSQIVNDFQKGDIAEGYSVSREKKESFPLTVTSAQKNPTAFYLCASSGPKNSNQPQHFGDGTRLSIL.

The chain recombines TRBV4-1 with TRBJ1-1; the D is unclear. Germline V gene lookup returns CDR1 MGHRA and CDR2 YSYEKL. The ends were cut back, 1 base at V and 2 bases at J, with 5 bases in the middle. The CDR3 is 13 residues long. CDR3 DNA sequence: TGCGCCAGCAGCCAAGTACGAAACACTGAAGCTTTCTTT. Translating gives CASSQVRNTEAFF.

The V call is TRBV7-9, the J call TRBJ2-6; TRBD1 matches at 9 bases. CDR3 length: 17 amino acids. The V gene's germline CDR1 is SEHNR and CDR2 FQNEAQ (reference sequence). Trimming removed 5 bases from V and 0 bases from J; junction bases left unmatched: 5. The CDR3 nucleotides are TGTGCCAGCAGCGGGACAGGGTATAGCTCTGGGGCCAACGTCCTGACTTTC. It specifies CASSGTGYSSGANVLTF.

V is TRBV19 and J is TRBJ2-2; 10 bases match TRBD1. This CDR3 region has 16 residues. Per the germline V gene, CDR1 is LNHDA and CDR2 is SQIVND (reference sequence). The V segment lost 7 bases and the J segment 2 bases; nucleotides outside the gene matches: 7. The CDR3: CASTETGGFNTGELFF. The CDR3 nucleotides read TGTGCCAGTACCGAGACAGGGGGCTTTAACACCGGGGAGCTGTTTTTT.